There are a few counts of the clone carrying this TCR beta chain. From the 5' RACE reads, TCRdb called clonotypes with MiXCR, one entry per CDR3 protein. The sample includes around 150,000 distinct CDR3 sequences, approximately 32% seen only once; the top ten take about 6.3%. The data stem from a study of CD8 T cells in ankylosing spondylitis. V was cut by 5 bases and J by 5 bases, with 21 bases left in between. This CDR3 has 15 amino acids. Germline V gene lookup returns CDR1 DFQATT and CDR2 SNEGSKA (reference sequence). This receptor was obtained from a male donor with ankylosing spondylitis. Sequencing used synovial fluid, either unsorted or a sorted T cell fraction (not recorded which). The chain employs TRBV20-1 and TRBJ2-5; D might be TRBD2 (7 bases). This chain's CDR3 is CSAPELTGGRETQYF. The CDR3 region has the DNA TGCAGTGCTCCCGAACTGACGGGGGGCCGGGAGACCCAGTACTTC.